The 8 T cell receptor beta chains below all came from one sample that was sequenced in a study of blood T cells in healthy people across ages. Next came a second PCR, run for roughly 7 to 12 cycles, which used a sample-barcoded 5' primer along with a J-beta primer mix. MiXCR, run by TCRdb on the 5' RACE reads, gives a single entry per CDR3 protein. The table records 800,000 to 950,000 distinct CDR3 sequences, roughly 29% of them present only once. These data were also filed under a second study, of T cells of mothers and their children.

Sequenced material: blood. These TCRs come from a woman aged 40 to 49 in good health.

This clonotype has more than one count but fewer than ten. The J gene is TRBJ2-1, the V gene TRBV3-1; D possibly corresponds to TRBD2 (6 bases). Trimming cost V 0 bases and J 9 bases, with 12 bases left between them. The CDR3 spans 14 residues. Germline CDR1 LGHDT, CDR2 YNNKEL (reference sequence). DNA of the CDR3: TGTGCCAGCAGCCAAGATGGGGGGAATCGTGAGCAGTTCTTC. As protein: CASSQDGGNREQFF.

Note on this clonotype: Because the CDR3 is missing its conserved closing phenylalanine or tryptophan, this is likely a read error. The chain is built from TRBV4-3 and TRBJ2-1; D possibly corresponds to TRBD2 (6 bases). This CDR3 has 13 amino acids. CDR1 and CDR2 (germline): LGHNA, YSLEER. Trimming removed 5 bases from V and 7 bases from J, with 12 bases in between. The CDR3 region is CASSSTAGNEQFL. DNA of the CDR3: TGCGCCAGCAGCTCAACGGCGGGGAATGAGCAGTTCTTA.

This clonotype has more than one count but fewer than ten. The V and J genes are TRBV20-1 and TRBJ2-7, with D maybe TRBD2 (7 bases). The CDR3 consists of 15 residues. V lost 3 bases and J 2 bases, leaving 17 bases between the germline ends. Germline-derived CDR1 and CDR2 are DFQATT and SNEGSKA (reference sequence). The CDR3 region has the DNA TGCAGTGCTAGCTTGCGAGGGGGGGGGACCTACGAGCAGTACTTC. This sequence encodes CSASLRGGGTYEQYF.

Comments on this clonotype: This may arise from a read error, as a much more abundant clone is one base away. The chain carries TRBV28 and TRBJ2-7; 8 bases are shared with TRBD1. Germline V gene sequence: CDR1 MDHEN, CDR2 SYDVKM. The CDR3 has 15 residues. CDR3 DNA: TGTGCCTGCAGTGTAATACAGGGGGTCCCCTACGAGCAGTACTTC. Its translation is CACSVIQGVPYEQYF. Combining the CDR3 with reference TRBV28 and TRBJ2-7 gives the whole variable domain DVKVTQSSRYLVKRTGEKVFLECVQDMDHENMFWYRQDPGLGLRLIYFSYDVKMKEKGDIPEGYSVSREKKERFSLILESASTNQTSMYLCACSVIQGVPYEQYFGPGTRLTVT.

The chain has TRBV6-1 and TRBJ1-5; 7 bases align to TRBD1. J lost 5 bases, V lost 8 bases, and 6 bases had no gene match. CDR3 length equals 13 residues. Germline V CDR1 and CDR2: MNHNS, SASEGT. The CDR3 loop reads CASSGQPHQPQHF. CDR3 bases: TGTGCCAGCTCGGGACAGCCACATCAGCCCCAGCATTTT.

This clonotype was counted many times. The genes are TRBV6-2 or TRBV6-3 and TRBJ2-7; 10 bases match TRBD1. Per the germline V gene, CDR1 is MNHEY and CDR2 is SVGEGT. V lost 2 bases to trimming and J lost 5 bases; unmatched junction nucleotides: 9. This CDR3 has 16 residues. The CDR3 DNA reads TGTGCCAGCAGTTACCCGCCGGGACAGGGGTTCGACGAGCAGTACTTC. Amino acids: CASSYPPGQGFDEQYF.

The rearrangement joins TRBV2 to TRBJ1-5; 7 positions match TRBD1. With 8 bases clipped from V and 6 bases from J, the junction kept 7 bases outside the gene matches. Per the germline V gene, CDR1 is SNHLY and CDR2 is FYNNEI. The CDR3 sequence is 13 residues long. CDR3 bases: TGTGCCAGCGACCAGGGGGTGGGTCAGCCCCAGCATTTT. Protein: CASDQGVGQPQHF.

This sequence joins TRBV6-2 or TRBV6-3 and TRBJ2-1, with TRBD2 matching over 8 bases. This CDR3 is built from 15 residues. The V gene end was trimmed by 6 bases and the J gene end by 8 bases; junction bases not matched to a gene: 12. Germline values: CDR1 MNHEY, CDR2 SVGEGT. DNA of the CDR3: TGTGCCAGCAGAGATCTCCGGGGGGGCGGGGATGAGCAGTTCTTC. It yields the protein CASRDLRGGGDEQFF.